These 14 T cell receptor beta chains originate from one sample sequenced in a study of monozygotic twins with inflammatory bowel disease. No DNA is given; TCRdb re-called the 5' RACE reads and lists each CDR3 protein once. The table for this sample gives roughly 200,000 distinct CDR3 sequences. Sequenced input: blood. These receptors were obtained from a human donor with ulcerative colitis or Crohn's disease, or a healthy co-twin of an affected twin (not recorded which).

The V and J genes are TRBV19 and TRBJ1-5; TCRdb outputs TRBD1, but without DNA this stays unchecked. Germline V CDR1 and CDR2: LNHDA, SQIVND (reference sequence). This CDR3 has 16 amino acids. Here the CDR3 reads CASSPWDRGDNQPQHF. Variable domain in full (rest from reference TRBV19 and TRBJ1-5): DGGITQSPKYLFRKEGQNVTLSCEQNLNHDAMYWYRQDPGQGLRLIYYSQIVNDFQKGDIAEGYSVSREKKESFPLTVTSAQKNPTAFYLCASSPWDRGDNQPQHFGDGTRLSIL.

The CDR3 region is CASGPGAATGNTIYF. This sequence joins TRBV5-4 and TRBJ1-3; TCRdb's D gene call, TRBD1, goes unchecked for lack of DNA. The CDR3 extends over 15 amino acids. Germline CDR1 reads SGHNT; CDR2 reads YYREEE (reference sequence).

This chain links TRBV18 with TRBJ1-5; the TCRdb D gene call, TRBD1, has no DNA to confirm it. This CDR3 is 15 amino acids long. From germline, CDR1 is KGHSH and CDR2 LQKENI. CDR3 protein: CASSLGTLGNQPQHF.

CDR3 amino acids: CASSSMGIYTGELFF. V and J are TRBV12-3 or TRBV12-4 and TRBJ2-2. The CDR3 covers 15 residues.

This chain joins TRBV18 and TRBJ1-5. Germline-derived CDR1 and CDR2 are KGHSH and LQKENI. CDR3 size: 13 residues. CDR3: CASSPEGPQPQHF.

This sequence joins TRBV12-3 or TRBV12-4 and TRBJ2-5; TCRdb proposes TRBD1, but this gene call is untestable without DNA. This CDR3 spans 15 amino acids. This chain's CDR3 is CASRQQGGFQETQYF.

This chain's CDR3 is CASRASLGGTEAFF. This sequence joins TRBV7-9 and TRBJ1-1. Germline V gene sequence: CDR1 SEHNR, CDR2 FQNEAQ (reference sequence). The CDR3 is 14 amino acids.

CDR3 in amino acids: CASNGGDRRADTQYF. V gene TRBV2 combines with J gene TRBJ2-3; the D gene TCRdb calls, TRBD1, cannot be checked with no DNA. The CDR3 has 15 residues. The germline gives CDR1 SNHLY, CDR2 FYNNEI. The full variable domain, rest sourced from reference TRBV2 and TRBJ2-3, is EPEVTQTPSHQVTQMGQEVILRCVPISNHLYFYWYRQILGQKVEFLVSFYNNEISEKSEIFDDQFSVERPDGSNFTLKIRSTKLEDSAMYFCASNGGDRRADTQYFGPGTRLTVL.

V is TRBV18 and J is TRBJ2-7; TCRdb proposes TRBD2, but this gene call is untestable without DNA. Looked up from germline, CDR1 is KGHSH and CDR2 is LQKENI. This CDR3 has 14 amino acids. CDR3 sequence: CASSPVDGSYEQYF.

This chain joins TRBV5-1 and TRBJ2-1; without DNA, the TCRdb call of TRBD1 cannot be checked. Germline loops: CDR1 SGHRS, CDR2 YFSETQ. The CDR3 is 15 residues long. CDR3 loop: CASSPGGSSHNEQFF.

This chain joins TRBV18 and TRBJ2-7; checking the TCRdb D call of TRBD1 is not possible without DNA. The germline gives CDR1 KGHSH, CDR2 LQKENI. The length of the CDR3 is 13 residues. CDR3 sequence: CASSPLDSYEQYF.

This rearrangement joins TRBV5-1 to TRBJ2-1; TCRdb indicates TRBD2, and absent DNA this call remains unverified. The germline V gene encodes CDR1 SGHRS and CDR2 YFSETQ. The CDR3 contains 15 residues. Here the CDR3 reads CASSLGQGPLDEQFF.

The V and J genes are TRBV19 and TRBJ2-3; lacking DNA, the TRBD2 call made by TCRdb goes unchecked. Germline V gives CDR1 LNHDA, CDR2 SQIVND (reference sequence). The CDR3 consists of 15 residues. CDR3 residues: CASSIFSGGTDTQYF. The whole variable domain, remainder taken from reference TRBV19 and TRBJ2-3, is DGGITQSPKYLFRKEGQNVTLSCEQNLNHDAMYWYRQDPGQGLRLIYYSQIVNDFQKGDIAEGYSVSREKKESFPLTVTSAQKNPTAFYLCASSIFSGGTDTQYFGPGTRLTVL.

V and J are TRBV4-1 and TRBJ2-1; as DNA is missing, the TRBD1 call by TCRdb cannot be tested. The CDR3 length is 15 residues. Germline V gives CDR1 MGHRA, CDR2 YSYEKL. The CDR3 protein is CASNHRTGDYNEQFF.